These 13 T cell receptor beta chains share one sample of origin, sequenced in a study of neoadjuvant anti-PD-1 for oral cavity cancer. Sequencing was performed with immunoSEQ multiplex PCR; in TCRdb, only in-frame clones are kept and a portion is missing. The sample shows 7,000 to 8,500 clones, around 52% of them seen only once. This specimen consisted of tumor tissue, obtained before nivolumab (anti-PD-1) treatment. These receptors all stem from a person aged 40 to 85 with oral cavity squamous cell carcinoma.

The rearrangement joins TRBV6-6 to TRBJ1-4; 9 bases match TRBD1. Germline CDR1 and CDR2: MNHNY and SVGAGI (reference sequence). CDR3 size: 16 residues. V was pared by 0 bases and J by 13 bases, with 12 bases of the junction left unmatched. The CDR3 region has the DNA TGTGCCAGCAGTTACTCCCCCGGGACAGGGACTAAGGGACTGTTTTTT. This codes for CASSYSPGTGTKGLFF.

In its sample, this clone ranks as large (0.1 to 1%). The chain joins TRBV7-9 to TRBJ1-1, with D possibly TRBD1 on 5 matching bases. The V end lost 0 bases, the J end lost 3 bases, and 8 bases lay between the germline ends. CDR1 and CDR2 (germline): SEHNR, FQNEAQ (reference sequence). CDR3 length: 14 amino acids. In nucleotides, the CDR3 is TGTGCCAGCAGCTTAGCGGGGGACCACACTGAAGCTTTCTTT. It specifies CASSLAGDHTEAFF.

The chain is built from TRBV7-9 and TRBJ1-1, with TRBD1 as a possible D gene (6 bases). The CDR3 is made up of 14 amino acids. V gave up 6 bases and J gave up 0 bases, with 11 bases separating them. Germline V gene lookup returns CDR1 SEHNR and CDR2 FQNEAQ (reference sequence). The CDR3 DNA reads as TGTGCCAGCAGACGACAGGCTCTGAACACTGAAGCTTTCTTT. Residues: CASRRQALNTEAFF.

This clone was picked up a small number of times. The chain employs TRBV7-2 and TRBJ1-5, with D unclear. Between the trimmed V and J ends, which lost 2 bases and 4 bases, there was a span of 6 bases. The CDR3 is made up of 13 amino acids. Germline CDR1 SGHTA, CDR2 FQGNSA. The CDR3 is CASSLSQNQPQHF. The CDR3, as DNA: TGTGCCAGCAGCTTATCCCAGAATCAGCCCCAGCATTTT.

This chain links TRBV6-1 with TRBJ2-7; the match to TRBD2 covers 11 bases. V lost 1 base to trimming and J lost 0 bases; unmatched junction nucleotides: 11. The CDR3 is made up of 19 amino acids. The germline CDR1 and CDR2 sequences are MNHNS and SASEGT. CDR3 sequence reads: CASSEGIAGGQRSSYEQYF. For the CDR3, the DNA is TGTGCCAGCAGTGAAGGAATAGCGGGGGGGCAGAGAAGCTCCTACGAGCAGTACTTC.

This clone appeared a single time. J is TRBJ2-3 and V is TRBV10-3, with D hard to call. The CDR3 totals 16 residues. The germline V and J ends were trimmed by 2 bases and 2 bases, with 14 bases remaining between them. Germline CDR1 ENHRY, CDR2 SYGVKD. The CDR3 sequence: CAISEGLGPSTDTQYF. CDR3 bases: TGTGCCATCAGTGAGGGCCTTGGGCCCTCCACAGATACGCAGTATTTT.

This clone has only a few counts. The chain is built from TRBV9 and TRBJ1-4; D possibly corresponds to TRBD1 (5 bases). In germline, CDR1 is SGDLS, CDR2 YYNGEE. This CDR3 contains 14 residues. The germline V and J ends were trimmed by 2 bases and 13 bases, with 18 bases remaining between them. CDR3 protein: CASSVEGQLGGLFF. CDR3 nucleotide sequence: TGTGCCAGCAGCGTCGAAGGACAACTCGGAGGACTGTTTTTT.

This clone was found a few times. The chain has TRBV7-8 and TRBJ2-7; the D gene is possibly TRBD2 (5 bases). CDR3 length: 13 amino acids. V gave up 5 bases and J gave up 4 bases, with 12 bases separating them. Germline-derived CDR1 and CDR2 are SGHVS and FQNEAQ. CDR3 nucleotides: TGTGCCAGCAGCCGAGGACTGAATTACGAGCAGTACTTC. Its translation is CASSRGLNYEQYF.

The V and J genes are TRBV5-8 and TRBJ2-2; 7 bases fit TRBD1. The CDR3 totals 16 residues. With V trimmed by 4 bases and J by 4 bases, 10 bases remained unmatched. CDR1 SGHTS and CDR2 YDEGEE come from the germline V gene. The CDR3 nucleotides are TGTGCCAGCAGCGCGCCGGGACAGAAGATCACCGGGGAGCTGTTTTTT. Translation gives CASSAPGQKITGELFF.

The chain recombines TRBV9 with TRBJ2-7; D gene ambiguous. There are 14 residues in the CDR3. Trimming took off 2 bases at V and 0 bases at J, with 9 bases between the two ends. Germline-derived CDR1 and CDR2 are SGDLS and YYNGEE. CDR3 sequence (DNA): TGTGCCAGCAGCGTGGTTGCTACCTCCTACGAGCAGTACTTC. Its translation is CASSVVATSYEQYF.

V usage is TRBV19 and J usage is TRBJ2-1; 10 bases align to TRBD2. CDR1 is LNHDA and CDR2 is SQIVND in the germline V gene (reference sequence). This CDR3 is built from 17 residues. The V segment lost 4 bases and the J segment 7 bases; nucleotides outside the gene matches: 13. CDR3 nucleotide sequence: TGTGCCAGTAGTAAGGTCTGGGCTAGCGGGGGAGGGAATGAGCAGTTCTTC. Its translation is CASSKVWASGGGNEQFF.

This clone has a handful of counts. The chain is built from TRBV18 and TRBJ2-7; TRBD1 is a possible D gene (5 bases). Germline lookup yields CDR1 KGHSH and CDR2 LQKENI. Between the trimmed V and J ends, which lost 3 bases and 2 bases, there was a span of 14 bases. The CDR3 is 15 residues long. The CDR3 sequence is CASSPISGQAYEQYF. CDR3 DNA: TGTGCCAGCTCACCTATCTCTGGACAAGCCTACGAGCAGTACTTC.

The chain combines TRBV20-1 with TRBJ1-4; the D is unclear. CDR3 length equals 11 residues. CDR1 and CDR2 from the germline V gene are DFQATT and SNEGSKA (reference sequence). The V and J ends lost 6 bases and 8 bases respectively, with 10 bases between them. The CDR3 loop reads CSARVQEKLFF. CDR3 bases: TGCAGTGCAAGGGTTCAAGAAAAACTGTTTTTT.